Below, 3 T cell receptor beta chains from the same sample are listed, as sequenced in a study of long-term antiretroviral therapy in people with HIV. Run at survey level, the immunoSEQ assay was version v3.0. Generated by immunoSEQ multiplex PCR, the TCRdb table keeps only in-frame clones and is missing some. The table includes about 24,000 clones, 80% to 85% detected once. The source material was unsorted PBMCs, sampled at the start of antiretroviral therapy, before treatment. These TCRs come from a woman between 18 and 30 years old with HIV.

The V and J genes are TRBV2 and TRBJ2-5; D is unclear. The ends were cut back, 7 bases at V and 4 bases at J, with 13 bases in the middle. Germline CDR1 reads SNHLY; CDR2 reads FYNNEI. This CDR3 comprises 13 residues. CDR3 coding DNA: TGTGCCAGCACCGACGGGCAGTTAGAGACCCAGTACTTC. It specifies CASTDGQLETQYF. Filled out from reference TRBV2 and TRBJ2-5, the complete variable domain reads EPEVTQTPSHQVTQMGQEVILRCVPISNHLYFYWYRQILGQKVEFLVSFYNNEISEKSEIFDDQFSVERPDGSNFTLKIRSTKLEDSAMYFCASTDGQLETQYFGPGTRLLVL.

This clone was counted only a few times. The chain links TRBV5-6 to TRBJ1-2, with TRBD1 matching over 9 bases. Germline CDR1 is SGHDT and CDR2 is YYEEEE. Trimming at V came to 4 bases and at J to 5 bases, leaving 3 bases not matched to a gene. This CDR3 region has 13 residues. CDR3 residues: CASSRQGEYGYTF. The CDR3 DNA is TGTGCCAGCAGCCGACAGGGGGAGTATGGCTACACCTTC.

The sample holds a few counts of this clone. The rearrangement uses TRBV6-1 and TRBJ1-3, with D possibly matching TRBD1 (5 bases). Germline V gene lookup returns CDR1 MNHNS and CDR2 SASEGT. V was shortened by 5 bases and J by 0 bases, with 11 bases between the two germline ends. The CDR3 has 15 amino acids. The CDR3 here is CASSPAGDSGNTIYF. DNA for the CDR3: TGTGCCAGCAGTCCTGCGGGGGACTCTGGAAACACCATATATTTT.